These T cell receptor beta chains were read from a single sample in a study of beta chain features in type 1 diabetes. Some clones are missing from TCRdb's copy, which holds only in-frame ones; the method was immunoSEQ multiplex PCR. Of approximately 120,000 clones listed, roughly 17% are singletons. Sequenced: central memory CD4+ T cells from blood. These receptors all stem from a man aged 18-30 years with type 1 diabetes. Each CDR3 is given with its conserved first and last residue. Fields, in order: V gene, J gene, CDR3 protein.

>TRBV20-1|TRBJ2-1
CSATSRNEQFF
>TRBV4-1|TRBJ2-2
CASSQDFSGNTGELFF
>TRBV18|TRBJ1-2
CASSPREQGFGYTF
>TRBV2|TRBJ1-2
CASASGRSNYGYTF
>TRBV11-2|TRBJ2-7
CASSPQGAGVVEQYF
>TRBV4-3|TRBJ2-6
CASSLAGGPSSGANVLTF
>TRBV18|TRBJ1-5
CASSPTGNGEPQHF
>TRBV4-2|TRBJ2-5
CASSHPPGQGLETQYF
>TRBV19|TRBJ1-6
CASSIQDSFNSPLHF
>TRBV5-6|TRBJ2-5
CASSLTSGSGETQYF
>TRBV27|TRBJ1-5
CASRAGRGNQPQHF
>TRBV6-6|TRBJ1-5
CASTQDLSNQPQHF
>TRBV6-5|TRBJ2-2
CASSYSGHNTGELFF
>TRBV5-4|TRBJ2-7
CASRTRDHYEQYF
>TRBV9|TRBJ1-6
CASSVNDRDVNSPLHF
>TRBV7-2|TRBJ2-5
CASSLRGQETQYF
>TRBV25-1|TRBJ1-2
CASSELGPFSNYGYTF
>TRBV7-2|TRBJ1-5
CASSLRAQRENQPQHF